In its sample, the clone carrying this TCR beta chain was seen once. Only in-frame clones appear in the TCRdb table, and some are missing; sequencing was by immunoSEQ multiplex PCR. The sample contains 37,000 or so clones, just over 85% of which appear only once. This record comes from a study of T cell changes during pregnancy in multiple sclerosis. Germline V CDR1 and CDR2: SGHTA, FQGNSA. There are 17 residues in the CDR3. V was shortened by 2 bases and J by 0 bases, with 15 bases between the two germline ends. V usage is TRBV7-2 and J usage is TRBJ2-3; perhaps TRBD2 as D (6 bases). The sample here was CD4+ T cells from peripheral blood mononuclear cells, taken before pregnancy. The sequence came from a female donor with multiple sclerosis, enrolled in a pregnancy study. The CDR3 here is CASSLKVASGSTDTQYF. The CDR3 DNA sequence: TGTGCCAGCAGCTTAAAAGTGGCCAGCGGGAGCACAGATACGCAGTATTTT.